This T cell receptor beta chain was recorded in a study of CD8 T cells in Susac syndrome. Study conclusions and caveats: Individuals included in the TCR sequencing and HLA analysis were acknowledged by the study to be relatively few in number.

CD8+ and CD4+ T cells circulating in blood were sequenced for TCR beta. Concerning this clonotype itself: Its cognate antigen is unknown.

Reverse transcription of about 0.5 to 1 ug RNA used random hexamers. TCR beta CDR3 was amplified by immunoSEQ multiplex PCR. This amplification extended across 54 Vbeta and 13 Jbeta segments. TCRdb re-derived calls from the immunoSEQ multiplex PCR reads in MiXCR, one entry per CDR3 protein. This table has around 140,000 distinct CDR3 sequences, 85% to 95% appearing once. This TCR came from a human donor with multiple sclerosis. Sequences were obtained from CD4+ T cells from PBMCs.

The CDR3 DNA reads as TGCAGTGCACAGACAGGTGTTGGGGATCAGCCCCAGCATTTT. This sequence encodes CSAQTGVGDQPQHF. The chain couples TRBV20-1 to TRBJ1-5; a possible D gene is TRBD1 (6 bases). This CDR3 has 14 amino acids. Looked up from germline, CDR1 is DFQATT and CDR2 is SNEGSKA (reference sequence). V was trimmed by 6 bases and J by 5 bases, leaving 17 bases between them.